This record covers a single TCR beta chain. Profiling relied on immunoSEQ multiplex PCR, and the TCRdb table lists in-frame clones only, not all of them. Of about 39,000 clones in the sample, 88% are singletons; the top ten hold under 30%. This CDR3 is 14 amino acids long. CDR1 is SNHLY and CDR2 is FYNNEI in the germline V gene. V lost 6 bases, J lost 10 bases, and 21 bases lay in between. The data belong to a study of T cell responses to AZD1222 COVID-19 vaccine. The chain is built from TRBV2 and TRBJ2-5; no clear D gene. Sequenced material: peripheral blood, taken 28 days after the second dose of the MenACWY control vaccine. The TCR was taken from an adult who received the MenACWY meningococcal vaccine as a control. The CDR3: CASRGLVPRDGQYF. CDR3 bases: TGTGCCAGCAGGGGCCTAGTGCCTAGGGATGGCCAGTACTTC.